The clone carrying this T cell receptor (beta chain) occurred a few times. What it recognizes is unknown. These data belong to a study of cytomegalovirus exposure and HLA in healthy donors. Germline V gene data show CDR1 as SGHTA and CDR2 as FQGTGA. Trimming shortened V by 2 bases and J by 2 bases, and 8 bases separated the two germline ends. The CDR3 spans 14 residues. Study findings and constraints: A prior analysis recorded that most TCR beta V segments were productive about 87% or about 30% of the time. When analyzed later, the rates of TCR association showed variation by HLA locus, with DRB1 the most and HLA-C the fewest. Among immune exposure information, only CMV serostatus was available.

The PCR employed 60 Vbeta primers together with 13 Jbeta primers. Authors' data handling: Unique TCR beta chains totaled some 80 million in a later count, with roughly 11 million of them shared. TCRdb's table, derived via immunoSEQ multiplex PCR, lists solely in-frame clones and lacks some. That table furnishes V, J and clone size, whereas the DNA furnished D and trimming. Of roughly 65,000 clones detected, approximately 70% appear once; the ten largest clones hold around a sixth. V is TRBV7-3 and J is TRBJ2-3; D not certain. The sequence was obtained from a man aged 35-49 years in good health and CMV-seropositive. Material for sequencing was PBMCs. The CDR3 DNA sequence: TGTGCCAGCAGCTTACGGTCCCTCACAGATACGCAGTATTTT. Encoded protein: CASSLRSLTDTQYF.